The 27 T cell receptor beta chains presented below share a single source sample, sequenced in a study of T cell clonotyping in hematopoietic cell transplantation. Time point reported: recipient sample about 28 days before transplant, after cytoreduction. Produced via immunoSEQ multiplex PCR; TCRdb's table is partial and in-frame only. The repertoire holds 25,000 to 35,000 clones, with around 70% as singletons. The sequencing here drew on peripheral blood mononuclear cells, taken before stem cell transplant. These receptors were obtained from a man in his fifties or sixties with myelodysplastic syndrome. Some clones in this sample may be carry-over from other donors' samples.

CDR3 in DNA: TGTGCCAGCAGTTTAACCTACTCTGGAAACACCATATATTTT. Translating gives CASSLTYSGNTIYF. This sequence joins TRBV6-5 and TRBJ1-3; D is unclear. Trimming took 4 bases from V and 0 from J, leaving 7 bases between them. Per germline, CDR1 MNHEY and CDR2 SVGAGI. CDR3 length equals 14 residues.

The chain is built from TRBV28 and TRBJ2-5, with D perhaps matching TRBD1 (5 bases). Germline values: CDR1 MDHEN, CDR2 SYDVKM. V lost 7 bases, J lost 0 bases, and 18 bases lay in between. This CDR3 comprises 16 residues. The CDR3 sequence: CASTPAGWIDQETQYF. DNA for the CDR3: TGTGCCAGCACCCCGGCAGGGTGGATCGACCAAGAGACCCAGTACTTC.

The CDR3 DNA reads as TGCAGCGTTGATCCGGACAGGGGGCCCCGATTAAACTACGAGCAGTACTTC. Protein sequence: CSVDPDRGPRLNYEQYF. The chain joins TRBV29-1 to TRBJ2-7, with TRBD1 matching over 11 bases. In germline, CDR1 is SQVTM, CDR2 ANQGSEA. This CDR3 region has 17 residues. After removal of 3 bases from V and 3 bases from J, the junction contained 13 bases not matched to a gene.

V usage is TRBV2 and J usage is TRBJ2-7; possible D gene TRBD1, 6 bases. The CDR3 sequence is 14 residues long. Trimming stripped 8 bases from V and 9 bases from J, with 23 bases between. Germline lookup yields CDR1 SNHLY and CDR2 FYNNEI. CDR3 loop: CASLFQGGPSGQYF. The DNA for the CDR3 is TGTGCCAGCCTCTTCCAAGGGGGTCCCTCAGGGCAGTACTTC.

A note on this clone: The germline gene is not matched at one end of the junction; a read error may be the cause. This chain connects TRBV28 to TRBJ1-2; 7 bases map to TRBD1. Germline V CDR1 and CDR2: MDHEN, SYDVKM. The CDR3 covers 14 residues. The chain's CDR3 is CASRPQGSNYGYTF. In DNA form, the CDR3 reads TGTGCCAGCAGGCCACAGGGGTCTAATTATGGCTACACCTTC.

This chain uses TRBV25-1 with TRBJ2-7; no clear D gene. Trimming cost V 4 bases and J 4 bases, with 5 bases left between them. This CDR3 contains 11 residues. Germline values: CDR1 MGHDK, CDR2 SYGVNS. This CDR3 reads CASSVTYEQYF. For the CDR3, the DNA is TGTGCCAGCAGTGTCACGTACGAGCAGTACTTC.

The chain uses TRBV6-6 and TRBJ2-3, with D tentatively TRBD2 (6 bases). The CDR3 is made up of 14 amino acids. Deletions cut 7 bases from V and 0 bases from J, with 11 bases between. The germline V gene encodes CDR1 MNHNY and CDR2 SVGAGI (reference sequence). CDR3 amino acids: CASMGGASTDTQYF. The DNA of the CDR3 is TGTGCCAGCATGGGCGGGGCTAGCACAGATACGCAGTATTTT.

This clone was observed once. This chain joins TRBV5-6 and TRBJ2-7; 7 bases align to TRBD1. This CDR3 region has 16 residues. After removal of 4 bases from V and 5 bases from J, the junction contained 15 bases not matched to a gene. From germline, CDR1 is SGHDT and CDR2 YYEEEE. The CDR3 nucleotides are TGTGCCAGCAGCCCCTACCTGCACGGACAGGCCCACGAGCAGTACTTC. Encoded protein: CASSPYLHGQAHEQYF.

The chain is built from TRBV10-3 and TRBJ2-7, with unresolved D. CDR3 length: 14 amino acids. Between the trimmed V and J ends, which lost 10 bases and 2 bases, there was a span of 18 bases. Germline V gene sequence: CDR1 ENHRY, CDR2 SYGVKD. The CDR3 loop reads CATDGGELPYEQYF. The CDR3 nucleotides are TGTGCCACCGACGGTGGGGAACTTCCCTACGAGCAGTACTTC.

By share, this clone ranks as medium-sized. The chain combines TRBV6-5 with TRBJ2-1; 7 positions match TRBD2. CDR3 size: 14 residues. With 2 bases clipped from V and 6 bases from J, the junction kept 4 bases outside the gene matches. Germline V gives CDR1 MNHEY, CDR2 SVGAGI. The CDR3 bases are TGTGCCAGCAGTTACCAGCGACTAGCCAATGAGCAGTTCTTC. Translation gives CASSYQRLANEQFF.

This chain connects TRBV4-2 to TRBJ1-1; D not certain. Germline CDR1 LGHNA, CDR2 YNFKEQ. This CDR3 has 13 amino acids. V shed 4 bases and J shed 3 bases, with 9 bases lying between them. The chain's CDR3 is CASSPSFDTEAFF. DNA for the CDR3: TGTGCCAGCAGCCCTAGCTTCGACACTGAAGCTTTCTTT.

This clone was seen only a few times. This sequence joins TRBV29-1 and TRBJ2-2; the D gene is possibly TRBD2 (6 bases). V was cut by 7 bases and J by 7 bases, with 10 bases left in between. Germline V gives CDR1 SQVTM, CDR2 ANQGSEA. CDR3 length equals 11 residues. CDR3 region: CSADGGGELFF. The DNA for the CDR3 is TGCAGCGCTGACGGGGGCGGGGAGCTGTTTTTT.

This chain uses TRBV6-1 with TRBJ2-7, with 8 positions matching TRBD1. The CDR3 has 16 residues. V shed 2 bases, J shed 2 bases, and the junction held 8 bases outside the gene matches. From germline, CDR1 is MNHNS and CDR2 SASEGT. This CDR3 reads CASSENIGTGPYEQYF. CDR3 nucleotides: TGTGCCAGCAGTGAAAATATAGGGACAGGCCCCTACGAGCAGTACTTC.

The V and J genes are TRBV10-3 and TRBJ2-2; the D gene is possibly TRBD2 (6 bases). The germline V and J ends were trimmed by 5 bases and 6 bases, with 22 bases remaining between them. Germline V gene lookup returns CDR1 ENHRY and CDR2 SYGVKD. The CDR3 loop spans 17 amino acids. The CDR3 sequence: CAISSQTGLSLPGELFF. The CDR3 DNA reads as TGTGCCATCAGTTCCCAGACGGGACTCTCATTACCCGGGGAGCTGTTTTTT.

The CDR3 protein is CASSTQTGPLVYGQYF. DNA of the CDR3: TGTGCCAGCAGCACCCAGACAGGTCCCTTGGTGTACGGGCAGTATTTT. The chain joins TRBV28 to TRBJ2-3; D is possibly TRBD1 (6 bases). Trimming removed 6 bases from V and 11 bases from J, with 27 bases in between. CDR3 length equals 16 residues. Per germline, CDR1 MDHEN and CDR2 SYDVKM.

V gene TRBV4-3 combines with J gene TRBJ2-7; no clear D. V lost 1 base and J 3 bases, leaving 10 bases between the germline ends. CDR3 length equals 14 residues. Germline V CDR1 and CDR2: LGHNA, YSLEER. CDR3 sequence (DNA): TGCGCCAGCAGCCAAGGAAGTATAGGCTACGAGCAGTACTTC. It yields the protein CASSQGSIGYEQYF.

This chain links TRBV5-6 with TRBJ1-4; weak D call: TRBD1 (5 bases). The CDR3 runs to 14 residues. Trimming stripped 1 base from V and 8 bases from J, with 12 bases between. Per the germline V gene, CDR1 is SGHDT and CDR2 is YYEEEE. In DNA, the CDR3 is TGTGCCAGCAGCTTGTCGGGACCGAGAGAAAAACTGTTTTTT. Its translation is CASSLSGPREKLFF.

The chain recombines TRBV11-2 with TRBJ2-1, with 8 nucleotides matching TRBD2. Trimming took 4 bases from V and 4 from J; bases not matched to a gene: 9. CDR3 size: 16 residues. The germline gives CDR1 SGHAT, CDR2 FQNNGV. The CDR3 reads CASSSPRLATYNEQFF. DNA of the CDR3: TGTGCCAGCAGCTCTCCTAGACTAGCGACGTACAATGAGCAGTTCTTC.

CDR3 residues: CASSTDPIGNPGELFF. The CDR3 region has the DNA TGCGCCAGCAGCACCGATCCCATCGGTAATCCCGGGGAGCTGTTTTTT. The rearrangement joins TRBV5-1 to TRBJ2-2; D is unclear. This CDR3 comprises 16 residues. Germline CDR1 and CDR2: SGHRS and YFSETQ. Trimming took 4 bases from V and 6 from J, leaving 19 bases between them.

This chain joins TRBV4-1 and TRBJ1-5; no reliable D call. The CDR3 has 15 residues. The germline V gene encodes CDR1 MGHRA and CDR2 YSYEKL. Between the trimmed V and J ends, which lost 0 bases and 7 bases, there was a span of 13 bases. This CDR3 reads CASSQDTQSRQPQHF. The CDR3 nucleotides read TGCGCCAGCAGCCAAGATACGCAGAGCCGCCAGCCCCAGCATTTT.

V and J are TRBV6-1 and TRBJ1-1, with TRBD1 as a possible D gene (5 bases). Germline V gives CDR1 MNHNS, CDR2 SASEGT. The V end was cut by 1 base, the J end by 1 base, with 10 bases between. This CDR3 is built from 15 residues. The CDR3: CASSEVGGENTEAFF. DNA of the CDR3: TGTGCCAGCAGTGAAGTGGGGGGAGAGAACACTGAAGCTTTCTTT.

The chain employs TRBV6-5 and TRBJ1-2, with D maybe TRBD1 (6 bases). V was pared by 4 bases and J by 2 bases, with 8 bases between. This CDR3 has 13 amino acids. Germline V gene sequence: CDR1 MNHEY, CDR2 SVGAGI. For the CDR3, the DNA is TGTGCCAGCAGTTCCCAGGGGAACTATGGCTACACCTTC. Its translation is CASSSQGNYGYTF.

The DNA for the CDR3 is TGTGCCAGCAGTACTCTGGCGGGGGGGCTCGTCGGGGAGCTGTTTTTT. Residues: CASSTLAGGLVGELFF. This rearrangement joins TRBV6-6 to TRBJ2-2, with TRBD2 matching over 9 bases. The CDR3 is 16 residues long. CDR1 is MNHNY and CDR2 is SVGAGI in the germline V gene (reference sequence). The trim removed 5 bases at V and 7 bases at J, leaving 11 bases unmatched.

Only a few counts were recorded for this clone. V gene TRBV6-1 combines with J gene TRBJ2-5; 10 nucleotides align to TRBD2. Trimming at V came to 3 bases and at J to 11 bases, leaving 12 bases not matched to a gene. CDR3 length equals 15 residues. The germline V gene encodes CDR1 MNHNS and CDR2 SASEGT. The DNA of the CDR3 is TGTGCCAGCAGTGAGGGGGGGTCTAGCGGGGGTGAGCAGTACTTC. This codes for CASSEGGSSGGEQYF.

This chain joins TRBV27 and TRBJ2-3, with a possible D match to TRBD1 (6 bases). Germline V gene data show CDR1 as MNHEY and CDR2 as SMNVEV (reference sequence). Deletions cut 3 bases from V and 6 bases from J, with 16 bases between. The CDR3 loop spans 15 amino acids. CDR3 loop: CASSLETGGLDTQYF. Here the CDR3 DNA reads TGTGCCAGCAGTTTGGAGACAGGAGGCTTGGATACGCAGTATTTT.

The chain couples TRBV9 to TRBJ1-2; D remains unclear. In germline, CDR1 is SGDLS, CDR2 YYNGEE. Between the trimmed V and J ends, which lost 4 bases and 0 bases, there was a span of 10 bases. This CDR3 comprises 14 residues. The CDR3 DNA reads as TGTGCCAGCAGCTCCCAGAGAACTAACTATGGCTACACCTTC. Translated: CASSSQRTNYGYTF.

The CDR3 reads CASSLSYSNEQFF. CDR3 sequence (DNA): TGTGCCAGCAGTTTATCATACAGCAATGAGCAGTTCTTC. The chain links TRBV27 to TRBJ2-1; D is ambiguous. Germline V gene sequence: CDR1 MNHEY, CDR2 SMNVEV (reference sequence). Trimming took off 0 bases at V and 6 bases at J, with 6 bases between the two ends. CDR3 length: 13 amino acids.